The text below deals with one T cell receptor (beta chain). Its antigen remains unidentified. CD45RO-negative cells were positively selected for CCR7, leaving out terminally differentiated effector memory CD45RA+ cells. This sample was taken from a study of shared clonotypes between healthy human individuals. Background on the study: Researchers assigned three CD4 naive, three CD4 memory, two CD8 naive and one CD8 memory plate to each donor. Findings of the study overall: Only blood was sampled, and tissue TCR repertoires likely differ from blood ones. Non-shared clonotypes showed lower generation probabilities than clonotypes common to all four donors.

CDR1 is MNHEY, CDR2 SVGAGI, per germline. Trimming removed 2 bases at V and 4 bases at J, with 5 bases between. The CDR3 runs 12 residues. Profiled with immunoSEQ multiplex PCR; TCRdb holds only in-frame clones, not every one. The repertoire holds about 2.2 million clones, with approximately 94% as singletons. The receptor was isolated from a man aged 18 to 30 in good health. Some clones in this sample may be carry-over from other donors' samples. This chain links TRBV6-5 with TRBJ2-5, with D perhaps matching TRBD2 (5 bases). Sequenced input: naive CD8+ T cells from PBMCs. Here the CDR3 DNA reads TGTGCCAGCAGTTACGAGGGAGAGACCCAGTACTTC. It encodes CASSYEGETQYF.